The entry that follows covers one T cell receptor beta chain sequence. The authors' processing: Estimates of nucleated cell counts were drawn from the amplification of reference gene primers. Sequenced by immunoSEQ multiplex PCR; TCRdb stores in-frame clones only, minus some. That table supplies the V and J calls and clone size; D and trimming were determined from the DNA. The sample lists 110,000 to 150,000 clones; 85% were seen once. The CDR3 length is 16 residues. CDR1 is LGHDT, CDR2 YNNKEL, per germline (reference sequence). Germline trimming cut 1 base from V and 3 bases from J; bases unmatched to any gene: 2. The data are from a study of blood T cell repertoires in COVID-19. Overall study: Both acute and convalescent COVID-19 samples were obtained from the United States, Italy and Spain. T cells, B-cell-depleted T cells, or PBMCs provided the cDNA or gDNA that served as material.

This receptor was taken from a man in his fifties with acute or convalescent COVID-19. The rearrangement links TRBV3-1 (or the pseudogene TRBV3-2) to TRBJ2-2, with 10 bases aligning to TRBD2. Sequenced material: peripheral blood. The CDR3, as DNA: TGTGCCAGCAGCCAAGTTAGCGGGAGGCACACCGGGGAGCTGTTTTTT. Its protein product is CASSQVSGRHTGELFF.